This TCR beta chain is drawn from a study of T cells after yellow fever vaccination. By 5'RACE template switching, TCR cDNA was produced, with a universal primer site and UMIs added in the process. TCRdb fed the 5' RACE reads into MiXCR, producing one record per CDR3 protein. The sample has 110,000 to 150,000 distinct CDR3 sequences; 5% to 7.5% are singletons. This clonotype was observed many times. This receptor was identified in a man aged 25 to 40 who received the YFV17D yellow fever vaccine. The sequencing here drew on CD4+ T cells sorted from PBMCs, taken 10 days after the yellow fever booster vaccination.

The CDR3 here is CASSQGGGQETQYF. In DNA form, the CDR3 reads TGTGCCAGCAGCCAAGGGGGCGGCCAAGAGACCCAGTACTTC. The V call is TRBV4-2, the J call TRBJ2-5; D is perhaps TRBD1 (5 bases). Germline V lookup: CDR1 LGHNA, CDR2 YNFKEQ. CDR3 length: 14 residues. V dropped 1 base and J dropped 1 base, with 7 bases sitting between them.